This T cell receptor beta chain emerged from a study of blood T cell repertoires in COVID-19. Turning to the study itself: In each case, the material was cDNA or gDNA derived from T cells, B-cell-depleted T cells, or PBMCs.

Patients from Seattle were sampled longitudinally, starting during active infection. CDR3 size: 14 residues. Trimming pared 10 bases from V and 4 bases from J, leaving 19 bases between. CDR1 SNHLY and CDR2 FYNNEI come from the germline V gene. Original methodology: Estimates of nucleated cell counts were drawn from the amplification of reference gene primers. Sequenced by immunoSEQ multiplex PCR; TCRdb stores in-frame clones only, minus some. V and J calls plus clone size are reproduced from that table; the DNA served to infer D and trimming. Among about 200,000 clones listed, more than 70% were seen once.

Specimen: peripheral blood. V gene TRBV2 combines with J gene TRBJ1-2; maybe TRBD1 (5 bases). This clonotype was obtained from a man between 50 and 59 years old with COVID-19, enrolled during active disease. The CDR3 DNA reads as TGTGCCACAGCAAGGGATGGCGGGGGCTATGGCTACACCTTC. Protein product: CATARDGGGYGYTF.